Presented here are 17 T cell receptor beta chains from one specimen sequenced in a study of tumor-infiltrating lymphocytes in primary liver carcinoma (dated by TCRdb to the late 2010s). Instrument on record: Illumina HiSeq 2500. Using a constant-region primer and ProtoScript II reverse transcriptase, TCRbeta-specific cDNA was reverse-transcribed from 400 to 550 ng total RNA. Three nested multiplex PCR rounds, following a slightly modified ARM-PCR procedure, were used to build the TCRbeta libraries. Each of the first two PCR rounds ran for around 10 cycles using multiplex TRBV1-TRBV30 forward primers together with a Cbeta reverse primer. Using fastp at Q25 and MiXCR, TCRdb reprocessed the public reads and kept productive beta chains. Rows matching on CDR3 protein sequence are summarized as one entry with the most common DNA and genes. This sample holds about 180,000 distinct CDR3 sequences; 50% to 75% were observed only once. About 72% of the sample rests with the top ten.

TRIzol reagent was used to extract blood RNA from unsorted whole blood, while the DNeasy Blood & Tissue kit provided the germline DNA. The sample taken for sequencing was peripheral blood. All receptors derive from a man aged 40-55 years with primary liver carcinoma and hepatitis B virus infection.

The table lists this clonotype with many counts. The rearrangement uses TRBV11-2 and TRBJ2-3; D may be TRBD2 (5 bases). CDR1 and CDR2 from the germline V gene are SGHAT and FQNNGV. Trimming removed 0 bases at V and 8 bases at J, with 12 bases between. The CDR3 runs 14 residues. The CDR3 loop is CASSLDPGWSTQYF. The CDR3, as DNA: TGTGCCAGCAGCTTAGATCCGGGGTGGAGTACGCAGTATTTT.

This clonotype was observed at least ten times. The genes are TRBV5-5 and TRBJ2-3; 8 bases align to TRBD2. CDR3 length: 16 amino acids. Unmatched junction bases numbered 8, after V lost 1 base and J lost 4 bases. In germline, CDR1 is SGHKS, CDR2 YYEKEE (reference sequence). CDR3 sequence (DNA): TGTGCCAGCAGCTTGTGGAGTAGCGGGACCCCAGATACGCAGTATTTT. Its translation is CASSLWSSGTPDTQYF.

Turning to this clonotype: A much more abundant neighbour one base away suggests this may be a read error. The V and J genes are TRBV4-2 and TRBJ2-5; 10 nucleotides match TRBD2. The length of the CDR3 is 16 residues. The germline CDR1 and CDR2 sequences are LGHNA and YNFKEQ. With 3 bases clipped from V and 5 bases from J, the junction kept 9 bases outside the gene matches. This chain's CDR3 is CASSHTLAGTGETQYF. CDR3 DNA sequence: TGTGCCAGCAGCCACACACTAGCGGGGACCGGTGAGACCCAGTACTTC.

This clonotype was seen a single time. The chain is built from TRBV11-2 and TRBJ2-1; no reliable D call. The germline gives CDR1 SGHAT, CDR2 FQNNGV. The ends were cut back, 9 bases at V and 4 bases at J, with 19 bases in the middle. The CDR3 covers 15 residues. The CDR3 protein is CASSLRKGSYNEQFF. In nucleotides, the CDR3 is TGTGCCAGTAGTTTAAGAAAGGGAAGTTACAATGAGCAGTTCTTC.

J is TRBJ2-1 and V is TRBV30; D gene uncertain. The V end was cut by 0 bases, the J end by 10 bases, with 7 bases between. Germline V lookup: CDR1 GTSNPN, CDR2 SVGIG (reference sequence). CDR3 size: 11 residues. The CDR3 sequence: CAWSVRWEQFF. The CDR3 region has the DNA TGTGCCTGGAGTGTACGCTGGGAGCAGTTCTTC.

This clonotype was detected only once. Since a much larger clone is just one base distant, this may be a read error. The rearrangement joins TRBV11-2 to TRBJ1-3; TRBD1 aligns across 9 bases. The CDR3 runs to 15 residues. Looked up from germline, CDR1 is SGHAT and CDR2 is FQNNGV. J gave up 9 bases and V 9 bases, and 15 bases lay outside the gene matches. The CDR3 sequence: CARTLDRGLGGTIYF. CDR3 DNA: TGTGCCAGGACCCTGGACAGGGGCCTAGGGGGCACCATATATTTT.

V and J are TRBV1 and TRBJ2-7; the table's D call, TRBD2, has no DNA check behind it. TRBV1 is a pseudogene. This CDR3 is 16 amino acids long. The CDR3 bases are TGCACCAGCAGCCATCACCGACTAGCGGGAGTGCCCGAGCAGTACTTC. Translated: CTSSHHRLAGVPEQYF.

The chain links TRBV5-6 to TRBJ2-7; 10 bases match TRBD1. The CDR3 covers 16 residues. Germline CDR1 reads SGHDT; CDR2 reads YYEEEE. The V and J ends lost 1 base and 1 base, in that order; junction bases with no gene match: 5. The CDR3 protein is CASSLWGTGASYEQYF. CDR3 DNA sequence: TGTGCCAGCAGCTTGTGGGGGACAGGGGCATCCTACGAGCAGTACTTC.

The chain is built from TRBV5-4 and TRBJ2-1; D is unresolved. The V gene's germline CDR1 is SGHNT and CDR2 YYREEE (reference sequence). Trimming left V 1 base short and J 6 bases short, with 17 bases between. There are 16 residues in the CDR3. This CDR3 reads CASSLRESSKINEQFF. The CDR3 DNA reads TGTGCCAGCAGCTTGAGGGAAAGCTCTAAGATCAATGAGCAGTTCTTC.

With regard to this clonotype: One end of the junction fails to match germline, which may point to a read error. This chain links TRBV6-5 with TRBJ2-5, with TRBD2 identical over 7 bases. Germline CDR1 and CDR2: MNHEY and SVGAGI. CDR3 length: 13 amino acids. The CDR3 nucleotides read TGTGCCGGCAGTTACCTCGGGAGGGAGACCCAGTACTTC. Its protein product is CAGSYLGRETQYF.

This clonotype has just one count. At one of its ends the junction is not consistent with the germline gene, which may arise from a read error. This chain uses TRBV6-6 with TRBJ1-5; TRBD1 agrees at 7 bases. The CDR3 contains 14 residues. Germline CDR1 reads MNHNY; CDR2 reads SVGAGI (reference sequence). CDR3 DNA sequence: TGTGCCAGCAGTGGGGACAGCAGCAATCGGCCCCAGCATTTT. Its protein is CASSGDSSNRPQHF.

The chain combines TRBV11-1 with TRBJ2-3, with TRBD2 matching over 9 bases. Germline V gives CDR1 SGHAT, CDR2 FQDESV (reference sequence). This CDR3 region has 16 residues. CDR3 DNA: TGTTCCAACAGCCTCGGGACTAGCACGCAAACAGATACGCAGTATTTT. Translated, it gives CSNSLGTSTQTDTQYF.

The J gene is TRBJ1-1, the V gene TRBV29-1; perhaps TRBD1 as D (6 bases). This CDR3 has 15 residues. Germline-derived CDR1 and CDR2 are SQVTM and ANQGSEA. Trimming stripped 7 bases from V and 0 bases from J, with 18 bases between. CDR3 bases: TGCAGCGGTTCAGGGGCAAACAACATGAACACTGAAGCTTTCTTT. It yields the protein CSGSGANNMNTEAFF.

J is TRBJ2-3 and V is TRBV13; 10 nucleotides align to TRBD2. V was clipped by 5 bases and J by 8 bases; unmatched bases: 7. Germline V CDR1 and CDR2: PRHDT, FYEKMQ (reference sequence). The CDR3 covers 14 residues. DNA of the CDR3: TGTGCCAGCAGCCCGGTAGCGGGAGGCAGTACGCAGTATTTT. The encoded protein is CASSPVAGGSTQYF.

Notes on this clonotype: One end of the junction is discordant with germline, which a read error may explain. V gene TRBV5-8 combines with J gene TRBJ2-5; no clear D. The CDR3 contains 16 residues. CDR1 and CDR2 (germline): SGHTS, YDEGEE. The CDR3 region is CANSLKLAALQETQYF. Written as DNA, the CDR3 is TGTGCCAACAGCTTGAAATTAGCCGCTCTCCAAGAGACCCAGTACTTC.

This clonotype has a handful of counts. This sequence joins TRBV10-3 and TRBJ2-5; TRBD2 might be the D (6 bases). Germline CDR1 is ENHRY and CDR2 is SYGVKD. The CDR3 covers 13 residues. Trimming took off 2 bases at V and 5 bases at J, with 9 bases between the two ends. The CDR3 DNA sequence: TGTGCCATCAGTGAGGGAGGGGATGAGACCCAGTACTTC. It translates to CAISEGGDETQYF.

The chain carries TRBV5-4 and TRBJ1-2; a possible D gene is TRBD1 (5 bases). Germline-derived CDR1 and CDR2 are SGHNT and YYREEE (reference sequence). The CDR3 is 14 residues long. The ends were cut back, 4 bases at V and 1 base at J, with 11 bases in the middle. The CDR3 DNA reads TGTGCCAGCAGCACCCAGGGTATTAACTATGGCTACACCTTC. This encodes CASSTQGINYGYTF. The full variable domain, in which reference TRBV5-4 and TRBJ1-2 provide the parts outside the CDR3, is ETGVTQSPTHLIKTRGQQVTLRCSSQSGHNTVSWYQQALGQGPQFIFQYYREEENGRGNFPPRFSGLQFPNYSSELNVNALELDDSALYLCASSTQGINYGYTFGSGTRLTVV.